This T cell receptor (beta chain) was profiled in a study of T cell responses to AZD1222 COVID-19 vaccine. CDR3 length: 16 amino acids. J gave up 7 bases and V 0 bases, and 12 bases lay outside the gene matches. Germline values: CDR1 LGHNA, CDR2 YNFKEQ. This clone was seen a handful of times. Some clones are missing from TCRdb's copy, which holds only in-frame ones; the method was immunoSEQ multiplex PCR. The sample contains about 150,000 clones, less than 95% of which appear only once. The sequences come from peripheral blood, collected on day 0 of AZD1222 vaccination. The chain recombines TRBV4-2 with TRBJ2-7; 7 bases are shared with TRBD2. This receptor was obtained from an adult in good health. The CDR3 nucleotides are TGTGCCAGCAGCCAAGATTTAGGCGCGGGAGTGCAGGAGCAGTACTTC. As protein: CASSQDLGAGVQEQYF.